These 32 T cell receptor beta chains were all obtained from the same sample, sequenced in a study of cytomegalovirus exposure and HLA in healthy donors. The PCR was carried out with 60 Vbeta primers and 13 Jbeta primers. Produced via immunoSEQ multiplex PCR; TCRdb's table is partial and in-frame only. The sample includes over 150,000 clones, roughly 81% seen only once; the top ten take approximately 3.1%. Sample: PBMCs. The receptors were sampled from a woman aged 25 to 39 in good health and CMV-seropositive.

This chain's CDR3 is CASSLTGSEQYF. The DNA of the CDR3 is TGTGCCAGCAGCCTTACAGGATCCGAGCAGTACTTC. The chain is built from TRBV27 and TRBJ2-7, with D possibly being TRBD1 (5 bases). Germline CDR1 reads MNHEY; CDR2 reads SMNVEV (reference sequence). The CDR3 runs to 12 residues. Trimming took 6 bases from V and 6 from J, leaving 12 bases between them.

The chain recombines TRBV4-1 with TRBJ2-1; maybe TRBD2 (6 bases). The CDR3 runs 15 residues. Germline-derived CDR1 and CDR2 are MGHRA and YSYEKL. V lost 3 bases, J lost 6 bases, and 15 bases lay in between. The CDR3 reads CASSQGRFGRNEQFF. The CDR3 bases are TGCGCCAGCAGCCAGGGGAGGTTCGGACGCAATGAGCAGTTCTTC.

The chain has TRBV5-1 and TRBJ2-7; 7 bases map to TRBD2. J was trimmed by 0 bases and V by 4 bases; bases with no gene match: 4. The CDR3 extends over 14 amino acids. Germline CDR1 reads SGHRS; CDR2 reads YFSETQ. CDR3 sequence: CASSPRDYSYEQYF. CDR3 in DNA: TGCGCCAGCAGCCCCCGGGACTACTCCTACGAGCAGTACTTC.

The rearrangement links TRBV2 to TRBJ2-7; D may be TRBD1 (6 bases). CDR1 and CDR2 (germline): SNHLY, FYNNEI. V was cut by 6 bases and J by 2 bases, with 14 bases left in between. The CDR3 consists of 14 residues. The CDR3 DNA is TGTGCCAGCAGGGAACAGGGCCCAACCTACGAGCAGTACTTC. Amino acids: CASREQGPTYEQYF.

The chain recombines TRBV9 with TRBJ2-3; 11 nucleotides line up with TRBD1. There are 16 residues in the CDR3. V shed 4 bases and J 4 bases; nucleotides not matched to a gene: 8. The germline V gene encodes CDR1 SGDLS and CDR2 YYNGEE. DNA of the CDR3: TGTGCCAGCAGCCTCCGGACAGGGGGCCTAGCAGATACGCAGTATTTT. This codes for CASSLRTGGLADTQYF.

The rearrangement uses TRBV29-1 and TRBJ2-5; D possibly corresponds to TRBD1 (6 bases). The CDR3 spans 14 residues. The V end lost 4 bases, the J end lost 0 bases, and 12 bases lay between the germline ends. The germline gives CDR1 SQVTM, CDR2 ANQGSEA. The CDR3: CSVVPGTNQETQYF. CDR3 nucleotide sequence: TGCAGCGTTGTCCCCGGGACAAACCAAGAGACCCAGTACTTC.

For this clone: This same CDR3 is encoded by further DNA sequences in the sample. This chain links TRBV28 with TRBJ2-1; TRBD2 matches at 7 bases. J gave up 10 bases and V 3 bases, and 0 bases lay outside the gene matches. The germline CDR1 and CDR2 sequences are MDHEN and SYDVKM. CDR3 length equals 11 residues. Written as DNA, the CDR3 is TGTGCCAGCAGTTTTAGCGGGGAGCAGTTCTTC. Translation gives CASSFSGEQFF.

The V gene is TRBV9, the J gene TRBJ1-1; D possibly corresponds to TRBD1 (5 bases). Germline CDR1 is SGDLS and CDR2 is YYNGEE. The CDR3 runs 16 residues. Trimming took 0 bases from V and 0 from J, leaving 12 bases between them. The CDR3, as DNA: TGTGCCAGCAGCGTAGGTATAGGGGTTCTGAACACTGAAGCTTTCTTT. Amino acid sequence: CASSVGIGVLNTEAFF.

Only a few counts were recorded for this clone. CDR3: CASTQTDYEQYF. DNA of the CDR3: TGTGCCAGCACCCAGACTGACTACGAGCAGTACTTC. The chain links TRBV11-2 to TRBJ2-7; no firm D call. The germline CDR1 and CDR2 sequences are SGHAT and FQNNGV. The CDR3 consists of 12 residues. Trimming took 7 bases from V and 3 from J, leaving 10 bases between them.

The V and J genes are TRBV29-1 and TRBJ2-7; 8 positions agree with TRBD2. V trimming: 5 bases; J trimming: 0 bases; junction bases outside the gene matches: 6. CDR1 and CDR2 (germline): SQVTM, ANQGSEA. This CDR3 contains 14 residues. The CDR3 DNA follows: TGCAGCGTTTACCCTCGGGGGGGCTCCTACGAGCAGTACTTC. It yields the protein CSVYPRGGSYEQYF.

This clone has a handful of counts. The chain carries TRBV4-1 and TRBJ1-6; maybe TRBD1 (5 bases). V was shortened by 4 bases and J by 10 bases, with 20 bases between the two germline ends. Germline V lookup: CDR1 MGHRA, CDR2 YSYEKL. The CDR3 consists of 16 residues. The chain's CDR3 is CASSPGGIRVGSPLHF. CDR3 DNA: TGCGCCAGCAGCCCGGGCGGGATCAGGGTAGGATCACCCCTCCACTTT.

This clone was seen only a few times. The genes are TRBV5-6 and TRBJ1-1, with D uncertain. Germline loops: CDR1 SGHDT, CDR2 YYEEEE. CDR3 length equals 13 residues. Trimming took 2 bases from V and 2 from J, leaving 7 bases between them. The CDR3 nucleotides are TGTGCCAGCAGCTTCAGAAGAAACACTGAAGCTTTCTTT. Translating it yields CASSFRRNTEAFF.

The rearrangement joins TRBV5-1 to TRBJ1-1; tentative D call: TRBD1 (6 bases). V lost 2 bases to trimming and J lost 3 bases, with 11 bases between them. The CDR3 is 14 residues long. CDR1 is SGHRS, CDR2 YFSETQ, per germline. CDR3 bases: TGCGCCAGCAGCTTTGAGGGGGGGGACACTGAAGCTTTCTTT. This encodes CASSFEGGDTEAFF.

This rearrangement joins TRBV14 to TRBJ1-2, with TRBD1 matching 8 bases. Germline assignment: CDR1 SGHDN and CDR2 FVKESK. The trim removed 5 bases at V and 8 bases at J, leaving 7 bases unmatched. The length of the CDR3 is 13 residues. In DNA, the CDR3 is TGTGCCAGCAGCGACGGGACAGGCGAGGGCTACACCTTC. This encodes CASSDGTGEGYTF.

The chain has TRBV21-1 and TRBJ2-6; the tabulated D call, TRBD2, remains unverified against the DNA. TRBV21-1 is a pseudogene locus. The CDR3 has 16 residues. The CDR3 region has the DNA TGTGCCAGCAGCAAAGGGAGGGACTCTGGGGCCAACGTCCTGACTTTC. Residues: CASSKGRDSGANVLTF.

The CDR3 bases are TGTGCCAGCTCCCTTACGAACACCGGGGAGCTGTTTTTT. Protein: CASSLTNTGELFF. The rearrangement joins TRBV18 to TRBJ2-2; D gene unclear. The CDR3 is 13 amino acids. CDR1 and CDR2 (germline): KGHSH, LQKENI. The germline V and J ends were trimmed by 6 bases and 0 bases, with 5 bases remaining between them.

This chain joins TRBV28 and TRBJ1-5; D may be TRBD1 (5 bases). Germline lookup yields CDR1 MDHEN and CDR2 SYDVKM. V lost 8 bases and J 5 bases, leaving 19 bases between the germline ends. The CDR3 length is 15 residues. CDR3 coding DNA: TGTGCCAGCGTCGTTCGGCAGGGCTGGGATCAGCCCCAGCATTTT. It translates to CASVVRQGWDQPQHF.

The rearrangement uses TRBV28 and TRBJ2-7; no clear D. V lost 4 bases and J 7 bases, leaving 8 bases between the germline ends. There are 11 residues in the CDR3. Looked up from germline, CDR1 is MDHEN and CDR2 is SYDVKM. CDR3 in DNA: TGTGCCAGCAGTTCCCTCCGGGAGCAGTACTTC. As protein: CASSSLREQYF.

This chain uses TRBV15 with TRBJ1-3; possible D gene TRBD1, 5 bases. CDR3 length equals 18 residues. The V gene's germline CDR1 is LNHNV and CDR2 YYDKDF (reference sequence). V dropped 2 bases and J dropped 4 bases, with 21 bases sitting between them. The CDR3 reads CATSRPYQAGLRGNTIYF. DNA of the CDR3: TGTGCCACCAGCAGACCCTACCAGGCAGGGCTGAGGGGAAACACCATATATTTT.

This clone was picked up a small number of times. This chain uses TRBV5-4 with TRBJ2-2, with TRBD2 matching over 8 bases. V was clipped by 4 bases and J by 8 bases; unmatched bases: 10. Germline V gives CDR1 SGHNT, CDR2 YYREEE (reference sequence). The CDR3 has 15 residues. The DNA for the CDR3 is TGTGCCAGCAGCCGTGTGGCGGGAGGTTTGGGGGAGCTGTTTTTT. Its translation is CASSRVAGGLGELFF.

The CDR3 bases are TGTGCCAGTAGTTGGTCGGGAGGTGACGAGCAGTACTTC. Its protein is CASSWSGGDEQYF. This chain links TRBV19 with TRBJ2-7; 7 nucleotides match TRBD2. The CDR3 length is 13 residues. Germline CDR1 is LNHDA and CDR2 is SQIVND (reference sequence). V lost 5 bases to trimming and J lost 5 bases; unmatched junction nucleotides: 6.

This chain connects TRBV5-6 to TRBJ1-6; D is unresolved. Trimming pared 0 bases from V and 9 bases from J, leaving 4 bases between. CDR3 size: 12 residues. Per the germline V gene, CDR1 is SGHDT and CDR2 is YYEEEE. Here the CDR3 reads CASSLVGSPLHF. The CDR3 coding sequence is TGTGCCAGCAGCTTGGTCGGTTCACCCCTCCACTTT.

The gene calls are TRBV10-1 and TRBJ1-1, with D possibly being TRBD1 (5 bases). Germline V gives CDR1 WNHNN, CDR2 SYGVQD (reference sequence). V lost 4 bases, J lost 2 bases, and 11 bases lay in between. This CDR3 contains 14 residues. The CDR3 DNA sequence: TGCGCCAGCAGTGCAGGGCGGTTAAACACTGAAGCTTTCTTT. It encodes CASSAGRLNTEAFF.

V and J are TRBV7-8 and TRBJ2-5; D gene ambiguous. V dropped 5 bases and J dropped 3 bases, with 13 bases sitting between them. The CDR3 is 14 residues long. Germline CDR1 and CDR2: SGHVS and FQNEAQ. The chain's CDR3 is CASSPRKVKETQYF. The CDR3 DNA reads as TGTGCCAGCAGCCCCAGGAAGGTCAAAGAGACCCAGTACTTC.

CDR3 DNA sequence: TGCGCCAGCAGCTTGAGGTCCGGGACAGGGGTTACCTCCTACGAGCAGTACTTC. Its protein product is CASSLRSGTGVTSYEQYF. This rearrangement joins TRBV5-1 to TRBJ2-7, with 10 positions matching TRBD1. Losses at the gene ends were 1 base for V and 0 bases for J; bases not matched to a gene: 10. Looked up from germline, CDR1 is SGHRS and CDR2 is YFSETQ. This CDR3 has 18 residues.

In nucleotides, the CDR3 is TGTGCTAGTGGTTTGGTAGTTAGCGGGATACCCTACGAGCAGTACTTC. It specifies CASGLVVSGIPYEQYF. The rearrangement uses TRBV12-5 and TRBJ2-5; TRBD2 matches at 8 bases. The DNA matches TRBJ2-7 better at its end, which makes the J call doubtful. Germline CDR1 is LGHNT and CDR2 is FRNRAP. The CDR3 has 16 residues.

This clone was observed a single time. The chain uses TRBV2 and TRBJ1-4, with 8 bases identical to TRBD1. V trimming: 3 bases; J trimming: 10 bases; junction bases outside the gene matches: 13. From germline, CDR1 is SNHLY and CDR2 FYNNEI. CDR3 length equals 16 residues. CDR3 residues: CASSEERIGQGGKLFF. In DNA, the CDR3 is TGTGCCAGCAGTGAGGAACGTATCGGACAGGGTGGAAAACTGTTTTTT. Based on the CDR3 plus reference TRBV2 and TRBJ1-4, the full variable domain is EPEVTQTPSHQVTQMGQEVILRCVPISNHLYFYWYRQILGQKVEFLVSFYNNEISEKSEIFDDQFSVERPDGSNFTLKIRSTKLEDSAMYFCASSEERIGQGGKLFFGSGTQLSVL.

This clone was counted a few times. The chain recombines TRBV6-4 with TRBJ2-3; TRBD2 agrees at 7 bases. This CDR3 is 16 amino acids long. J lost 5 bases, V lost 0 bases, and 8 bases had no gene match. Per germline, CDR1 MRHNA and CDR2 SNTAGT. For the CDR3, the DNA is TGTGCCAGCAGTGACTCGACCGCGGGAGAGGTAGATACGCAGTATTTT. Its translation is CASSDSTAGEVDTQYF.

The chain is built from TRBV11-2 and TRBJ2-7; tentatively, D is TRBD2 (6 bases). CDR3 size: 16 residues. The ends were cut back, 1 base at V and 5 bases at J, with 18 bases in the middle. Per germline, CDR1 SGHAT and CDR2 FQNNGV. CDR3 in amino acids: CASSLALGGWGDEQYF. In DNA, the CDR3 is TGTGCCAGCAGCTTAGCCCTCGGGGGTTGGGGGGACGAGCAGTACTTC.

The chain has TRBV7-2 and TRBJ2-7, with D unclear. The germline gives CDR1 SGHTA, CDR2 FQGNSA. This CDR3 contains 15 residues. Trimming removed 1 base from V and 4 bases from J, with 14 bases in between. CDR3 protein: CASSLEVTPNYEQYF. DNA for the CDR3: TGTGCCAGCAGCTTAGAAGTGACTCCGAATTACGAGCAGTACTTC.

The chain joins TRBV19 to TRBJ2-1; D may be TRBD1 (8 bases). V dropped 7 bases and J dropped 4 bases, with 17 bases sitting between them. CDR3 length equals 15 residues. Germline-derived CDR1 and CDR2 are LNHDA and SQIVND (reference sequence). CDR3 residues: CASTRGGTGYNEQFF. The CDR3 DNA is TGTGCCAGTACCCGGGGAGGGACAGGTTACAATGAGCAGTTCTTC. Full variable domain (outside the CDR3, taken from reference TRBV19 and TRBJ2-1): DGGITQSPKYLFRKEGQNVTLSCEQNLNHDAMYWYRQDPGQGLRLIYYSQIVNDFQKGDIAEGYSVSREKKESFPLTVTSAQKNPTAFYLCASTRGGTGYNEQFFGPGTRLTVL.

The genes are TRBV2 and TRBJ2-5, with 9 nucleotides matching TRBD1. The DNA end lines up better with TRBJ2-7; the J call may be wrong. The germline CDR1 and CDR2 sequences are SNHLY and FYNNEI. The CDR3 loop spans 14 amino acids. CDR3 bases: TGTGCCAGCAGTCCCCGGGACAGGGTACCCGAGCAGTACTTC. Amino acids: CASSPRDRVPEQYF.